This is a list of T cell receptor beta chains from one sample in a study of cytomegalovirus exposure and HLA in healthy donors. The data were produced by immunoSEQ multiplex PCR, yet TCRdb's version contains in-frame clones alone and is incomplete. The table lists 200,000 to 250,000 clones, 80% to 90% of them singletons, with approximately 1% in the top ten. Sequencing was performed on PBMCs. All receptors come from a woman under 30 in good health and CMV-seronegative. Both conserved end residues are part of each CDR3. The D gene is left open where the match is weak. A clone size is listed for some rows: how often the clone was seen (once, few, many), or a class if it is expanded.

v_call	clone_size	j_call	d_call	cdr3_nt	cdr3_aa
TRBV7-9	-	TRBJ2-7	TRBD1	TGTGCCAGCAGCTTAAGGTCCGGGACAGGGCCCTACGAGCAGTACTTC	CASSLRSGTGPYEQYF
TRBV4-2	once	TRBJ2-7	-	TGTGCCAGCAGCCAAGGAGCAGGCAGGGTCTACGAGCAGTACTTC	CASSQGAGRVYEQYF
TRBV5-1	-	TRBJ2-7	TRBD2	TGCGCCAGCAGGGCGGGAGGGCCGGGAGAGCAGTACTTC	CASRAGGPGEQYF
TRBV7-2	-	TRBJ1-2	-	TGTGCCAGCAGCTTAGCGGGCACCTATGGCTACACCTTC	CASSLAGTYGYTF
TRBV7-2	-	TRBJ2-3	TRBD1	TGTGCCAGCAGCCCCCGGACAGGGGCGGCAGATACGCAGTATTTT	CASSPRTGAADTQYF
TRBV30	-	TRBJ2-7	TRBD1	TGTGCCTGGAGTGAACCGGGACAGGGGGTTTACGAGCAGTACTTC	CAWSEPGQGVYEQYF
TRBV28	once	TRBJ1-5	TRBD1	TGTGCCAGCAGTTTATTAGGCGGACAGGGAGGCAATCAGCCCCAGCATTTT	CASSLLGGQGGNQPQHF
TRBV6-5	-	TRBJ1-1	-	TGTGCCAGCAGTTCACCGTCGGTCAAAGCTTTCTTT	CASSSPSVKAFF
TRBV13	once	TRBJ1-2	TRBD1	TGTACCAGCAGCTTAGGACAGGGGGTCTATGGCTACACCTTC	CTSSLGQGVYGYTF
TRBV4-3	-	TRBJ2-7	-	TGCGCCAGCAGCCAAGGATACGACAGCCTTACCTACGAGCAGTACTTC	CASSQGYDSLTYEQYF
TRBV5-6	-	TRBJ2-5	-	TGTGCCAGCAGCTTGCTGGGGCCCCTACAAGAGACCCAGTACTTC	CASSLLGPLQETQYF
TRBV14	-	TRBJ1-1	-	TGTGCCAGCAGCCACAACCAGGGGACTGAAGCTTTCTTT	CASSHNQGTEAFF
TRBV4-1	-	TRBJ2-7	-	TGCGCCAGCAGCCAAGCCGGGAACTCCTACGAGCAGTACTTC	CASSQAGNSYEQYF
TRBV11-3	-	TRBJ2-5	TRBD2	TGTGCCAGCAGCCGGACCATTAGCGGGATAGAGACCCAGTACTTC	CASSRTISGIETQYF
TRBV6-6	-	TRBJ2-7	TRBD2	TGTGCCAGCAGCCGGACTAGCGGGAGGATAGACGAGCAGTACTTC	CASSRTSGRIDEQYF
TRBV4-1	once	TRBJ2-1	-	TGCGCCAGCAGCTCTGTCGGACACAAAGACTACAATGAGCAGTTCTTC	CASSSVGHKDYNEQFF
TRBV4-2	-	TRBJ2-1	TRBD2	TGTGCCAGCAGCCAAGATTTAGCGGGATCCTACAATGAGCAGTTCTTC	CASSQDLAGSYNEQFF
TRBV15	few	TRBJ1-2	-	TGTGCCACCAAACGGGGAGGGATGGACTATGGCTACACCTTC	CATKRGGMDYGYTF
TRBV5-4	once	TRBJ1-2	TRBD1	TGTGCCAGCAGTGGGACAGACCGCTATGGCTACACCTTC	CASSGTDRYGYTF
TRBV5-1	once	TRBJ2-3	TRBD2	TGCGCCAGCAGCTTGAGACTAGCGGGGGCCACAGATACGCAGTATTTT	CASSLRLAGATDTQYF
TRBV7-2	-	TRBJ2-1	-	TGTGCCAGCAGCTCATACCTAGACAATGAGCAGTTCTTC	CASSSYLDNEQFF
TRBV29-1	-	TRBJ2-1	TRBD2	TGCAGCGTTGAGATTTATGGCGGGAGCTACAATGAGCAGTTCTTC	CSVEIYGGSYNEQFF
TRBV4-1	-	TRBJ2-7	-	TGCGCCAGCAGCCTGGCGCCAGGCACCTACGAGCAGTACTTC	CASSLAPGTYEQYF
TRBV7-6	-	TRBJ1-5	-	TGTGCCAGCAGCTTAGGAGGACAATATCAGCCCCAGCATTTT	CASSLGGQYQPQHF
TRBV5-6	-	TRBJ2-2	TRBD1	TGTGCCAGCAGCCTTCCCGACAGGGATTCTAAAGCCGGGGAGCTGTTTTTT	CASSLPDRDSKAGELFF
TRBV6-5	-	TRBJ2-5	-	TGTGCCAGCAGTTATCGGGGGACCCAGTACTTC	CASSYRGTQYF
TRBV5-5	-	TRBJ1-4	TRBD1	TGTGCCAGCAGCTCGGACCGGGACAGGGTCAGGGCAACTAATGAAAAACTGTTTTTT	CASSSDRDRVRATNEKLFF
TRBV29-1	-	TRBJ2-5	TRBD1	TGCAGCGTTGCGTATCCACAGGGGAGAGTTCAAGAGACCCAGTACTTC	CSVAYPQGRVQETQYF
TRBV5-4	-	TRBJ1-1	TRBD1	TGTGCCAGCAGCCCGGGACAGGAAATTAACACTGAAGCTTTCTTT	CASSPGQEINTEAFF
TRBV6-6	-	TRBJ1-2	TRBD1	TGTGCCAGCGGGACAGGGATCTATGGCTACACCTTC	CASGTGIYGYTF
TRBV2	-	TRBJ2-3	-	TGTGCCAGCAGAGCTAGCGTCTCGCAGTATTTT	CASRASVSQYF
TRBV27	-	TRBJ1-1	-	TGTGCCAGCAGTGTAGGACATGGGACTGAAGCTTTCTTT	CASSVGHGTEAFF
TRBV6-1	-	TRBJ1-6	-	TGTGCCAGCAGTGTACCCCGGGGTCCTAATTCACCCCTCCACTTT	CASSVPRGPNSPLHF
TRBV4-3	-	TRBJ2-7	-	TGCGCCAGCAGCCAAGATGCAAGGGGGAACTCCTACGAGCAGTACTTC	CASSQDARGNSYEQYF
TRBV13	-	TRBJ2-3	TRBD2	TGTGCCAGCAGCGTTAGGGGTACTAGCGGGAGTTGGACGCAGTATTTT	CASSVRGTSGSWTQYF
TRBV11-2	-	TRBJ2-3	-	TGTGCCAGCAGCTTACTAGTTTCTGGCGATACGCAGTATTTT	CASSLLVSGDTQYF